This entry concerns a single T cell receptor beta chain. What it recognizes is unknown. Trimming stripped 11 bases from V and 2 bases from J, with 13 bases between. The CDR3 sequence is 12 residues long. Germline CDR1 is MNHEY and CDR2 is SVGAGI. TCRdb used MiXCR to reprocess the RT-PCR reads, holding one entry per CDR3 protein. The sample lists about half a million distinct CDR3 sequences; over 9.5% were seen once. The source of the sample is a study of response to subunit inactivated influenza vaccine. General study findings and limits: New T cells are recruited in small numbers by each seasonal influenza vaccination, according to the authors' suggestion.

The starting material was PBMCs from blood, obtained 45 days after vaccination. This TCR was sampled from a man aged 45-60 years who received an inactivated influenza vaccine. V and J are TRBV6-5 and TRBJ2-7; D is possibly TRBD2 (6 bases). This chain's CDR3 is CAAGPATYEQYF. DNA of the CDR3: TGTGCCGCGGGGCCTGCCACCTACGAGCAGTACTTC.